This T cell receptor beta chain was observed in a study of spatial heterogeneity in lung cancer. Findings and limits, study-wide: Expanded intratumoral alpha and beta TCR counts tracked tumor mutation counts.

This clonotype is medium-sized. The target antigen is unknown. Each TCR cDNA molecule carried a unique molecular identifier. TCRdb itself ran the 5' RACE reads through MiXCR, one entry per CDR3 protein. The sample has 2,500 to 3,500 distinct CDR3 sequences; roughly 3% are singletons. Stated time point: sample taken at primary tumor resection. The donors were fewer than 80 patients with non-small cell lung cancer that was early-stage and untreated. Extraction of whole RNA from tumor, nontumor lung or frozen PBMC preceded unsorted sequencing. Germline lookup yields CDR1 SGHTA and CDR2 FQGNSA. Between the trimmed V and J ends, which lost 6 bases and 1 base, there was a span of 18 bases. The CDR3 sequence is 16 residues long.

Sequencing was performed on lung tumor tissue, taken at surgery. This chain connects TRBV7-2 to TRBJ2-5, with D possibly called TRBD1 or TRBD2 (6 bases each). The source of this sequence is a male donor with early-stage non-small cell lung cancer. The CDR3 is CASSEGGPVVQETQYF. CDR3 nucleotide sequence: TGTGCCAGCAGTGAAGGGGGGCCCGTCGTCCAAGAGACCCAGTACTTC. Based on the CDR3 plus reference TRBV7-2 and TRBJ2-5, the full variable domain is GAGVSQSPSNKVTEKGKDVELRCDPISGHTALYWYRQSLGQGLEFLIYFQGNSAPDKSGLPSDRFSAERTGGSVSTLTIQRTQQEDSAVYLCASSEGGPVVQETQYFGPGTRLLVL.